The 30 T cell receptor beta chains in this list originate from one sample, sequenced in a study of T cell responses to AZD1222 COVID-19 vaccine. Repertoires were generated with immunoSEQ multiplex PCR, while TCRdb's copy carries only in-frame clones and drops some. Counted here are roughly 150,000 clones, about nine tenths occurring once; the ten biggest clones make up 1.5% to 2%. The specimen was peripheral blood, collected on day 0 of AZD1222 vaccination. These receptors were taken from an adult in good health.

This chain links TRBV28 with TRBJ1-2, with TRBD1 identical over 7 bases. The trim removed 7 bases at V and 4 bases at J, leaving 9 bases unmatched. This CDR3 region has 14 residues. From germline, CDR1 is MDHEN and CDR2 SYDVKM. CDR3 loop: CASTSAGQLYGYTF. CDR3 DNA sequence: TGTGCCAGCACTTCGGCGGGACAGCTCTATGGCTACACCTTC.

The chain uses TRBV27 and TRBJ2-1, with D perhaps being TRBD1 or TRBD2 (6 bases each). The V and J ends lost 6 bases and 1 base respectively, with 16 bases between them. This CDR3 has 16 residues. Germline CDR1 and CDR2: MNHEY and SMNVEV (reference sequence). The CDR3 DNA is TGTGCCAGCAGCCCGTTTTGGGGGGCATCCTACAATGAGCAGTTCTTC. Amino acid sequence: CASSPFWGASYNEQFF.

This chain joins TRBV25-1 and TRBJ2-1; no reliable D call. The CDR3 covers 12 residues. Trimming took 2 bases from V and 7 from J, leaving 6 bases between them. The germline V gene has CDR1 MGHDK and CDR2 SYGVNS. CDR3 sequence (DNA): TGTGCCAGCAGTGAAGGGCTTAATGAGCAGTTCTTC. Its translation is CASSEGLNEQFF. Complete variable domain (other parts from reference TRBV25-1 and TRBJ2-1): EADIYQTPRYLVIGTGKKITLECSQTMGHDKMYWYQQDPGMELHLIHYSYGVNSTEKGDLSSESTVSRIRTEHFPLTLESARPSHTSQYLCASSEGLNEQFFGPGTRLTVL.

This sequence joins TRBV9 and TRBJ1-4; 7 nucleotides match TRBD1. V dropped 3 bases and J dropped 5; count of bases not matched to a gene: 4. Per germline, CDR1 SGDLS and CDR2 YYNGEE. The CDR3 is 14 amino acids. DNA for the CDR3: TGTGCCAGCAGCGCCGGGACAGTAAATGAAAAACTGTTTTTT. This translates into CASSAGTVNEKLFF.

CDR3 sequence (DNA): TGTGCCAGCAGTTTAAAAGTCTATGGCTACACCTTC. The encoded protein is CASSLKVYGYTF. The chain joins TRBV12-3 or TRBV12-4 to TRBJ1-2; D remains ambiguous. The CDR3 sequence is 12 residues long. Trimming took 2 bases from V and 4 from J, leaving 5 bases between them.

The rearrangement joins TRBV3-1 (or the pseudogene TRBV3-2) to TRBJ1-1; 7 bases are a match to TRBD1. This CDR3 is built from 15 residues. Unmatched junction bases numbered 4, after V lost 2 bases and J lost 1 base. Germline-derived CDR1 and CDR2 are LGHDT and YNNKEL (reference sequence). CDR3: CASSQQGVENTEAFF. Written as DNA, the CDR3 is TGTGCCAGCAGCCAACAGGGGGTAGAGAACACTGAAGCTTTCTTT.

The V and J genes are TRBV25-1 and TRBJ2-7, with D possibly called TRBD1 or TRBD2 (6 bases each). Germline CDR1 is MGHDK and CDR2 is SYGVNS. V was shortened by 1 base and J by 7 bases, with 14 bases between the two germline ends. This CDR3 has 14 amino acids. The DNA of the CDR3 is TGTGCCAGCAGTGAATCGTTGGGGGGCCGGGAGCAGTACTTC. Its translation: CASSESLGGREQYF.

The chain employs TRBV9 and TRBJ2-2; TRBD2 agrees at 11 bases. The J segment lost 5 bases and the V segment lost 0 bases, leaving 9 bases of the junction unmatched. The CDR3 runs 18 residues. Per the germline V gene, CDR1 is SGDLS and CDR2 is YYNGEE. The CDR3 DNA reads as TGTGCCAGCAGCGTAGTTCCTACTAGCGGGAGTAAGACCGGGGAGCTGTTTTTT. This encodes CASSVVPTSGSKTGELFF.

This chain uses TRBV27 with TRBJ2-5, with 11 bases that match TRBD2. V lost 4 bases, J lost 7 bases, and 17 bases stayed unmatched. In germline, CDR1 is MNHEY, CDR2 SMNVEV (reference sequence). This CDR3 contains 18 residues. The CDR3 reads CASSSNLAGGPRWGTQYF. The DNA for the CDR3 is TGTGCCAGCAGTTCAAATTTAGCGGGAGGGCCGCGGTGGGGGACCCAGTACTTC.

DNA of the CDR3: TGTGCCAGCAGCGACGACGTTAACGTAGCGGGAGAACCAGATACGCAGTATTTT. This codes for CASSDDVNVAGEPDTQYF. This chain connects TRBV9 to TRBJ2-3; 9 positions match TRBD2. The CDR3 totals 18 residues. The V and J ends lost 3 bases and 4 bases, in that order; junction bases with no gene match: 15. The germline gives CDR1 SGDLS, CDR2 YYNGEE. Filled out from reference TRBV9 and TRBJ2-3, the complete variable domain reads DSGVTQTPKHLITATGQRVTLRCSPRSGDLSVYWYQQSLDQGLQFLIQYYNGEERAKGNILERFSAQQFPDLHSELNLSSLELGDSALYFCASSDDVNVAGEPDTQYFGPGTRLTVL.

The chain links TRBV27 to TRBJ2-2; D is perhaps TRBD1 (6 bases). Germline CDR1 MNHEY, CDR2 SMNVEV (reference sequence). This CDR3 region has 16 residues. V dropped 0 bases and J dropped 5 bases, with 13 bases sitting between them. CDR3 nucleotide sequence: TGTGCCAGCAGTTTATCGCCGACAGGAGCTACCGGGGAGCTGTTTTTT. Translating it yields CASSLSPTGATGELFF.

This clone was detected only once. The rearrangement joins TRBV18 to TRBJ2-7, with no clear D. Germline loops: CDR1 KGHSH, CDR2 LQKENI. The CDR3 length is 13 residues. V shed 3 bases and J shed 0 bases, with 6 bases lying between them. The CDR3: CASSPPTSYEQYF. In DNA form, the CDR3 reads TGTGCCAGCTCACCCCCTACCTCCTACGAGCAGTACTTC.

V gene TRBV19 combines with J gene TRBJ1-2, with 8 bases matching TRBD1. CDR3 length equals 16 residues. The germline gives CDR1 LNHDA, CDR2 SQIVND (reference sequence). Trimming cost V 6 bases and J 3 bases; bases outside gene matches: 12. The CDR3 region has the DNA TGTGCCAGTAGCCCTATTGGGACAGGTGCACACTATGGCTACACCTTC. Translating it yields CASSPIGTGAHYGYTF.

The V gene is TRBV7-9, the J gene TRBJ2-1; 9 bases fit TRBD1. Per the germline V gene, CDR1 is SEHNR and CDR2 is FQNEAQ (reference sequence). After removal of 5 bases from V and 7 bases from J, the junction contained 9 bases not matched to a gene. The CDR3 consists of 15 residues. CDR3: CASSPRDRDRNEQFF. CDR3 nucleotides: TGTGCCAGCAGCCCACGGGACAGGGACCGAAATGAGCAGTTCTTC.

The rearrangement uses TRBV5-8 and TRBJ1-2; no clear D. Germline-derived CDR1 and CDR2 are SGHTS and YDEGEE. CDR3 length: 13 amino acids. V lost 6 bases and J lost 4, with 13 bases in between. As DNA, the CDR3 is TGTGCCAGCACCGCTCGGAGATCCTATGGCTACACCTTC. Translation gives CASTARRSYGYTF.

The V call is TRBV4-3, the J call TRBJ2-3, with 7 bases fitting TRBD2. The V gene's germline CDR1 is LGHNA and CDR2 YSLEER. With 6 bases clipped from V and 1 base from J, the junction kept 10 bases outside the gene matches. The CDR3 is 16 amino acids. CDR3 in amino acids: CASRQLLAPGTDTQYF. CDR3 DNA: TGCGCCAGCAGACAACTACTAGCGCCCGGCACAGATACGCAGTATTTT.

The V and J genes are TRBV15 and TRBJ2-1; 15 positions agree with TRBD2. CDR3 length equals 17 residues. With V trimmed by 5 bases and J by 9 bases, 11 bases remained unmatched. Per the germline V gene, CDR1 is LNHNV and CDR2 is YYDKDF (reference sequence). The CDR3 DNA is TGTGCCACCAGCCTCAGGGGGACTAGCGGGAGGTTAGGTGAGCAGTTCTTC. This translates into CATSLRGTSGRLGEQFF.

The V gene is TRBV6-2 or TRBV6-3, the J gene TRBJ1-2; no reliable D call. The germline V gene has CDR1 MNHEY and CDR2 SVGEGT. Trimming removed 4 bases at V and 0 bases at J, with 21 bases between. The CDR3 totals 18 residues. The CDR3 DNA is TGTGCCAGCAGTTCAAACCCGACCGGATCGAGGCCTAACTATGGCTACACCTTC. Its translation: CASSSNPTGSRPNYGYTF.

The chain couples TRBV5-8 to TRBJ2-1; 9 nucleotides align to TRBD2. Germline-derived CDR1 and CDR2 are SGHTS and YDEGEE. This CDR3 is 16 amino acids long. V gave up 3 bases and J gave up 9 bases; unmatched junction bases: 13. In DNA form, the CDR3 reads TGTGCCAGCAGCTGGGGCCGGGGCGGGAGGGCGACTGAGCAGTTCTTC. It yields the protein CASSWGRGGRATEQFF.

The chain employs TRBV2 and TRBJ1-6, with TRBD1 as a possible D gene (5 bases). The CDR3 has 15 amino acids. V lost 5 bases and J 7 bases, leaving 15 bases between the germline ends. Germline V CDR1 and CDR2: SNHLY, FYNNEI. CDR3 region: CASSPPGLSNSPLHF. For the CDR3, the DNA is TGTGCCAGCAGTCCACCGGGACTTTCGAATTCACCCCTCCACTTT.

The chain joins TRBV3-1 (or the pseudogene TRBV3-2) to TRBJ2-3; D gene unclear. V lost 2 bases and J lost 3, with 6 bases in between. Germline CDR1 and CDR2: LGHDT and YNNKEL (reference sequence). CDR3 length equals 13 residues. The CDR3 sequence: CASSQHGTDTQYF. The CDR3 nucleotides are TGTGCCAGCAGCCAACACGGGACAGATACGCAGTATTTT.

For this clone: The sample holds other DNA sequences that translate to the same CDR3. The rearrangement links TRBV5-1 to TRBJ1-5, with unresolved D. V dropped 3 bases and J dropped 3 bases, with 7 bases sitting between them. The CDR3 extends over 13 amino acids. Germline assignment: CDR1 SGHRS and CDR2 YFSETQ. DNA of the CDR3: TGCGCCAGCAGCTGGGGAGACAATCAGCCCCAGCATTTT. Encoded protein: CASSWGDNQPQHF.

This chain uses TRBV9 with TRBJ2-1; D possibly corresponds to TRBD1 (5 bases). CDR3 length: 17 amino acids. V was trimmed by 0 bases and J by 8 bases, leaving 21 bases between them. The V gene's germline CDR1 is SGDLS and CDR2 YYNGEE. CDR3 DNA: TGTGCCAGCAGCGTAGCGTCTCCACAGGCGTCCGGCGATGAGCAGTTCTTC. Residues: CASSVASPQASGDEQFF.

This chain uses TRBV7-8 with TRBJ1-4; 9 bases fit TRBD1. Germline V gene lookup returns CDR1 SGHVS and CDR2 FQNEAQ. V was clipped by 4 bases and J by 0 bases; unmatched bases: 3. This CDR3 comprises 16 residues. This CDR3 is CASSSRDRATNEKLFF. Here the CDR3 DNA reads TGTGCCAGCAGCTCCCGGGACAGGGCAACTAATGAAAAACTGTTTTTT.

This clone was counted between two and nine times. The chain carries TRBV7-3 and TRBJ1-1, with TRBD1 matching 7 bases. Trimming at V came to 2 bases and at J to 4 bases, leaving 4 bases not matched to a gene. CDR3 length: 14 residues. Germline CDR1 reads SGHTA; CDR2 reads FQGTGA. The CDR3 DNA reads as TGTGCCAGCAGCTTAGAAGGGGGCAGCACTGAAGCTTTCTTT. It codes for CASSLEGGSTEAFF.

This chain connects TRBV24-1 to TRBJ2-1, with 7 positions matching TRBD2. The J segment lost 10 bases and the V segment lost 0 bases, leaving 2 bases of the junction unmatched. This CDR3 spans 13 amino acids. CDR1 KGHDR and CDR2 SFDVKD come from the germline V gene. As DNA, the CDR3 is TGTGCCACCAGTGATTTGACTAGCGTGGAGCAGTTCTTC. This gives the protein CATSDLTSVEQFF.

The chain has TRBV18 and TRBJ2-5; D is perhaps TRBD1 (5 bases). The V gene's germline CDR1 is KGHSH and CDR2 LQKENI. The ends were cut back, 3 bases at V and 5 bases at J, with 10 bases in the middle. The CDR3 extends over 13 amino acids. The CDR3 loop reads CASSPPTAETQYF. The DNA for the CDR3 is TGTGCCAGCTCACCTCCGACAGCGGAGACCCAGTACTTC.

The chain uses TRBV7-9 and TRBJ1-6; the D is unclear. The CDR3 has 15 amino acids. Trimming cost V 5 bases and J 11 bases, with 19 bases left between them. CDR1 and CDR2 (germline): SEHNR, FQNEAQ (reference sequence). CDR3 DNA sequence: TGTGCCAGCAGCCAACAGACCGCCTACCCTCCACCCCTCCACTTT. Its protein is CASSQQTAYPPPLHF.

The gene calls are TRBV7-3 and TRBJ2-1; 7 nucleotides match TRBD1. Germline CDR1 SGHTA, CDR2 FQGTGA. The CDR3 has 13 residues. Germline trimming cut 4 bases from V and 7 bases from J; bases unmatched to any gene: 4. The CDR3 protein is CASSSGQWNEQFF. CDR3 bases: TGTGCCAGCAGCTCGGGACAGTGGAATGAGCAGTTCTTC.

The rearrangement joins TRBV6-2 or TRBV6-3 to TRBJ2-7; the D is unclear. Germline CDR1 MNHEY, CDR2 SVGEGT. The CDR3 totals 13 residues. V lost 2 bases and J lost 2, with 7 bases in between. DNA of the CDR3: TGTGCCAGCAGTTACGTGGGAACCTACGAGCAGTACTTC. This sequence encodes CASSYVGTYEQYF.